One and the same sample provided the 18 T cell receptor beta chains below, sequenced in a study of cytomegalovirus exposure and HLA in healthy donors. The study ran its PCR with 60 Vbeta and 13 Jbeta primers. Measured with immunoSEQ multiplex PCR; TCRdb has only the in-frame clones, and not every one. The repertoire includes about 160,000 clones, about 81% of them detected once, and almost 3% sits in the top ten. The material sequenced was PBMCs. All receptors derive from a woman aged 45-59 years in good health and CMV-seropositive.

This clone was seen more than once but under ten times. V usage is TRBV6-1 and J usage is TRBJ1-4; D remains unclear. Germline assignment: CDR1 MNHNS and CDR2 SASEGT. This CDR3 spans 11 amino acids. V was shortened by 8 bases and J by 8 bases, with 9 bases between the two germline ends. The CDR3 DNA sequence: TGTGCCAGCGGGCGGGCGGAAAAACTGTTTTTT. Encoded protein: CASGRAEKLFF.

The gene calls are TRBV7-9 and TRBJ2-2, with D maybe TRBD1 (6 bases). Germline assignment: CDR1 SEHNR and CDR2 FQNEAQ (reference sequence). V lost 5 bases to trimming and J lost 6 bases, with 13 bases between them. The CDR3 loop spans 14 amino acids. The CDR3 coding sequence is TGTGCCAGCAGCACCAACAGGGTGGCCGGGGAGCTGTTTTTT. Translating it yields CASSTNRVAGELFF.

This clone has more than one count but fewer than ten. The chain couples TRBV5-1 to TRBJ1-3; no reliable D call. The closer fit of TRBJ2-2 to the DNA end suggests the J call may be wrong. This CDR3 has 12 residues. Germline CDR1 reads SGHRS; CDR2 reads YFSETQ. This CDR3 reads CASSPNTGELFF. The DNA for the CDR3 is TGCGCCAGCAGCCCAAACACCGGGGAGCTGTTTTTT.

The chain recombines TRBV11-2 with TRBJ2-5; 12 bases fit TRBD2. Germline assignment: CDR1 SGHAT and CDR2 FQNNGV. This CDR3 spans 17 amino acids. Trimming at V came to 5 bases and at J to 2 bases, leaving 9 bases not matched to a gene. Here the CDR3 DNA reads TGTGCCAGCAGCCACGGCCGTACTAGCGGGGGGCAAGAGACCCAGTACTTC. Its translation is CASSHGRTSGGQETQYF.

V gene TRBV4-1 combines with J gene TRBJ1-2; a possible D gene is TRBD1 (5 bases). The CDR3 consists of 14 residues. Germline CDR1 is MGHRA and CDR2 is YSYEKL. The V and J ends lost 1 base and 3 bases respectively, with 9 bases between them. This chain's CDR3 is CASSQVSQDYGYTF. The CDR3 DNA sequence: TGCGCCAGCAGCCAAGTATCACAGGACTATGGCTACACCTTC.

This rearrangement joins TRBV6-5 to TRBJ1-1, with TRBD1 identical over 7 bases. This CDR3 is built from 13 residues. CDR1 MNHEY and CDR2 SVGAGI come from the germline V gene. V was pared by 6 bases and J by 8 bases, with 9 bases of the junction left unmatched. The chain's CDR3 is CASSLTGVTEAFF. The CDR3 nucleotides are TGTGCCAGCAGCCTCACAGGGGTCACCGAAGCTTTCTTT.

This clone was detected a few times. CDR3 region: CASSLRQGNQPQHF. CDR3 nucleotides: TGTGCCAGCAGTTTAAGGCAGGGCAATCAGCCCCAGCATTTT. The genes are TRBV28 and TRBJ1-5, with D unclear. V lost 2 bases, J lost 2 bases, and 7 bases lay in between. The CDR3 has 14 residues. Germline V gene data show CDR1 as MDHEN and CDR2 as SYDVKM.

V gene TRBV5-6 combines with J gene TRBJ2-5; 7 bases are a match to TRBD2. Trimming cost V 2 bases and J 1 base; bases outside gene matches: 11. This CDR3 has 17 residues. Germline-derived CDR1 and CDR2 are SGHDT and YYEEEE. This CDR3 reads CASSLAIPGTTQETQYF. The CDR3 region has the DNA TGTGCCAGCAGCTTAGCGATTCCAGGGACTACCCAAGAGACCCAGTACTTC.

This clone showed up just once. The V and J genes are TRBV13 and TRBJ2-4; D is perhaps TRBD1 (6 bases). This CDR3 contains 17 residues. Trimming removed 3 bases at V and 2 bases at J, with 17 bases between. Germline V gene lookup returns CDR1 PRHDT and CDR2 FYEKMQ (reference sequence). DNA of the CDR3: TGTGCCAGCAGCTTGTTTAGTGAGGGGGATACCAAAAACATTCAGTACTTC. As protein: CASSLFSEGDTKNIQYF.

The V and J genes are TRBV18 and TRBJ2-2, with 8 positions matching TRBD2. The J segment lost 1 base and the V segment lost 0 bases, leaving 1 base of the junction unmatched. Germline assignment: CDR1 KGHSH and CDR2 LQKENI. The CDR3 is 16 residues long. The CDR3, as DNA: TGTGCCAGCTCACCACCCCGGGGGGGGAACACCGGGGAGCTGTTTTTT. Amino acids: CASSPPRGGNTGELFF.

There are a few counts of this clone. The CDR3 DNA follows: TGTGCCAGCAGTGAAATGGGCACAATGAATGGCTACACCTTC. This codes for CASSEMGTMNGYTF. The chain employs TRBV2 and TRBJ1-2; no reliable D call. Trimming cost V 2 bases and J 6 bases, with 13 bases left between them. The germline V gene encodes CDR1 SNHLY and CDR2 FYNNEI. CDR3 length: 14 amino acids.

This clone was observed a single time. The chain combines TRBV10-2 with TRBJ1-1; D unresolved. The V gene's germline CDR1 is WSHSY and CDR2 SAAADI. The CDR3 loop spans 15 amino acids. V shed 3 bases and J shed 0 bases, with 11 bases lying between them. CDR3 bases: TGCGCCAGCAGTGATGGGCGAACATTGAACACTGAAGCTTTCTTT. It translates to CASSDGRTLNTEAFF.

DNA of the CDR3: TGCGCCAGCAGACCGGGACAGGGGGCAACTGAAGCTTTCTTT. Translation: CASRPGQGATEAFF. The genes are TRBV10-2 and TRBJ1-1; 12 nucleotides align to TRBD1. The CDR3 is made up of 14 amino acids. V lost 6 bases, J lost 5 bases, and 4 bases stayed unmatched. CDR1 WSHSY and CDR2 SAAADI come from the germline V gene.

This chain uses TRBV29-1 with TRBJ2-7; D is uncertain. The CDR3 contains 14 residues. Trimming cost V 7 bases and J 0 bases, with 16 bases left between them. From germline, CDR1 is SQVTM and CDR2 ANQGSEA. This CDR3 is CSARATAGSYEQYF. CDR3 sequence (DNA): TGCAGCGCCCGCGCAACGGCAGGCTCCTACGAGCAGTACTTC.

This chain connects TRBV6-5 to TRBJ2-1; TRBD2 might be the D (6 bases). The CDR3 runs 16 residues. V was shortened by 0 bases and J by 3 bases, with 12 bases between the two germline ends. Germline CDR1 and CDR2: MNHEY and SVGAGI. CDR3 coding DNA: TGTGCCAGCAGTTACTCGATAGGGGAGGTCTACAATGAGCAGTTCTTC. Protein: CASSYSIGEVYNEQFF.

This clone is a singleton in its sample. The J gene is TRBJ2-7, the V gene TRBV6-6, with D possibly matching TRBD1 (6 bases). This CDR3 spans 13 amino acids. CDR1 is MNHNY, CDR2 SVGAGI, per germline (reference sequence). Trimming removed 6 bases at V and 4 bases at J, with 13 bases between. The CDR3 sequence is CASSTGQTYEQYF. The CDR3 DNA follows: TGTGCCAGCAGCACCGGACAGACTTACGAGCAGTACTTC.

This clone has a handful of counts. The chain recombines TRBV5-4 with TRBJ2-3, with D perhaps matching TRBD1 (6 bases). The V end lost 4 bases, the J end lost 6 bases, and 12 bases lay between the germline ends. The CDR3 has 13 residues. Germline CDR1 is SGHNT and CDR2 is YYREEE (reference sequence). CDR3 sequence reads: CASSLTGLDTQYF. CDR3 in DNA: TGTGCCAGCAGCCTCACAGGGTTGGATACGCAGTATTTT.

V gene TRBV6-1 combines with J gene TRBJ2-1; 10 positions agree with TRBD1. The germline CDR1 and CDR2 sequences are MNHNS and SASEGT. Trimming removed 10 bases from V and 3 bases from J; junction bases left unmatched: 9. The CDR3 is made up of 15 amino acids. Written as DNA, the CDR3 is TGTGCCACAGCCCCCGGGACAGGGGTCTACAATGAGCAGTTCTTC. Encoded protein: CATAPGTGVYNEQFF.